The 18 T cell receptor beta chains presented below share a single source sample, sequenced in a study of CD8 T cells in ankylosing spondylitis. TCRdb re-called the 5' RACE reads with MiXCR, one entry per CDR3 protein. The sample yields approximately 220,000 distinct CDR3 sequences, roughly 25% seen once. Material for sequencing was blood, either unsorted or a sorted T cell fraction (not recorded which). These receptors all stem from a male donor with ankylosing spondylitis or in good health (not recorded which).

In its sample, this clonotype was seen many times. V gene TRBV5-6 combines with J gene TRBJ2-5; D is undetermined. The CDR3 has 12 amino acids. Germline lookup yields CDR1 SGHDT and CDR2 YYEEEE. The V gene lost 2 bases and the J gene lost 5 bases, with 7 bases spanning the gap. The CDR3 sequence: CASSFTVETQYF. The CDR3 nucleotides are TGTGCCAGCAGCTTTACTGTCGAGACCCAGTACTTC.

Many counts were recorded for this clonotype. J is TRBJ2-7 and V is TRBV5-1; 7 nucleotides align to TRBD1. The germline CDR1 and CDR2 sequences are SGHRS and YFSETQ. CDR3 length: 16 residues. With V trimmed by 4 bases and J by 7 bases, 17 bases remained unmatched. The CDR3 is CASSRRTGGDLREQYF. The CDR3 nucleotides read TGCGCCAGCAGCCGACGGACAGGTGGTGATCTACGTGAGCAGTACTTC.

This clonotype was found many times. The gene calls are TRBV29-1 and TRBJ2-5; TRBD1 matches at 8 bases. The V segment lost 7 bases and the J segment 4 bases; nucleotides outside the gene matches: 20. Germline V lookup: CDR1 SQVTM, CDR2 ANQGSEA. The CDR3 spans 17 residues. In DNA, the CDR3 is TGCAGCGCCATTCGGAGACCTCCGGACAGGGCTTTAGAGACCCAGTACTTC. It yields the protein CSAIRRPPDRALETQYF.

This clonotype has at least ten counts. V is TRBV10-3 and J is TRBJ2-7, with 9 positions matching TRBD2. Germline loops: CDR1 ENHRY, CDR2 SYGVKD. The CDR3 has 15 amino acids. The V gene end was trimmed by 0 bases and the J gene end by 2 bases; junction bases not matched to a gene: 2. Written as DNA, the CDR3 is TGTGCCATCAGTGAGTCGGTAGCGGGAGCCTACGAGCAGTACTTC. Translated: CAISESVAGAYEQYF.

This clonotype has ten or more counts. This chain connects TRBV29-1 to TRBJ2-3; 9 positions agree with TRBD1. Per germline, CDR1 SQVTM and CDR2 ANQGSEA. CDR3 length equals 12 residues. V shed 7 bases and J 4 bases; nucleotides not matched to a gene: 3. CDR3 coding DNA: TGCAGCGACAGGGGGCTTGCAGATACGCAGTATTTT. This sequence encodes CSDRGLADTQYF.

In this sample, this clonotype turned up many times. The chain has TRBV24-1 and TRBJ2-2, with 8 positions matching TRBD2. The V gene end was trimmed by 4 bases and the J gene end by 6 bases; junction bases not matched to a gene: 12. Germline CDR1 and CDR2: KGHDR and SFDVKD. This CDR3 region has 17 residues. In nucleotides, the CDR3 is TGTGCCACCAGTGACTCGGCCGGGACTAGGAGTCCCGGGGAGCTGTTTTTT. Protein sequence: CATSDSAGTRSPGELFF.

Ten or more counts support this clonotype. This chain uses TRBV5-1 with TRBJ2-1, with D possibly TRBD2 on 5 matching bases. V lost 0 bases and J 1 base, leaving 11 bases between the germline ends. This CDR3 region has 16 residues. Germline values: CDR1 SGHRS, CDR2 YFSETQ. CDR3 nucleotide sequence: TGCGCCAGCAGCTTGGAGGGAGCTCAGTCCTACAATGAGCAGTTCTTC. Residues: CASSLEGAQSYNEQFF.

The chain carries TRBV20-1 and TRBJ2-3; D is uncertain. V was clipped by 5 bases and J by 3 bases, with 15 bases between them. The CDR3 is made up of 14 amino acids. Germline CDR1 is DFQATT and CDR2 is SNEGSKA (reference sequence). This chain's CDR3 is CSAAQPQGTDTQYF. Here the CDR3 DNA reads TGCAGTGCTGCCCAACCACAAGGAACAGATACGCAGTATTTT.

This clonotype was counted a few times. This sequence joins TRBV4-2 and TRBJ2-3, with 8 bases lining up with TRBD2. Germline values: CDR1 LGHNA, CDR2 YNFKEQ. V gave up 6 bases and J gave up 5 bases; unmatched junction bases: 10. The CDR3 contains 15 residues. The CDR3 sequence: CASRMTSAAIDTQYF. CDR3 DNA sequence: TGTGCCAGCAGAATGACTAGCGCCGCCATAGATACGCAGTATTTT.

The chain employs TRBV10-3 and TRBJ2-3; TRBD1 matches at 7 bases. CDR3 length equals 15 residues. V was clipped by 6 bases and J by 1 base; unmatched bases: 7. Germline V gene sequence: CDR1 ENHRY, CDR2 SYGVKD. CDR3 residues: CAISPGQEGTDTQYF. The DNA of the CDR3 is TGTGCCATCAGCCCCGGACAGGAAGGCACAGATACGCAGTATTTT.

This clonotype was seen repeatedly, ten times or more. This sequence joins TRBV20-1 and TRBJ2-1, with 7 bases fitting TRBD1. Germline loops: CDR1 DFQATT, CDR2 SNEGSKA (reference sequence). This CDR3 contains 14 residues. After removal of 5 bases from V and 0 bases from J, the junction contained 4 bases not matched to a gene. The chain's CDR3 is CSAWTGSSYNEQFF. The CDR3, as DNA: TGCAGTGCTTGGACAGGCAGCTCCTACAATGAGCAGTTCTTC.

This clonotype was counted a few times. V and J are TRBV25-1 and TRBJ2-1; D is possibly TRBD1 or TRBD2 (5 bases each). V was shortened by 1 base and J by 7 bases, with 11 bases between the two germline ends. This CDR3 contains 14 residues. Germline CDR1 reads MGHDK; CDR2 reads SYGVNS. This chain's CDR3 is CASSESGTENEQFF. CDR3 coding DNA: TGTGCCAGCAGTGAATCGGGGACCGAGAATGAGCAGTTCTTC.

In its sample, this clonotype was seen many times. CDR3 sequence reads: CASTQEGSRTEAFF. In DNA form, the CDR3 reads TGTGCCAGCACCCAGGAAGGGTCGAGGACTGAAGCTTTCTTT. The rearrangement links TRBV12-3 or TRBV12-4 to TRBJ1-1; unclear D gene. CDR3 length: 14 residues. Trimming stripped 7 bases from V and 5 bases from J, with 17 bases between.

This clonotype was detected a few times. The chain couples TRBV12-3 or TRBV12-4 to TRBJ2-1; 7 positions match TRBD2. J gave up 5 bases and V 4 bases, and 11 bases lay outside the gene matches. The CDR3 totals 16 residues. The CDR3: CASSSVREDPNNEQFF. The CDR3 nucleotides read TGTGCCAGCAGTTCAGTCCGGGAGGACCCCAACAATGAGCAGTTCTTC.

To note about this clonotype: This may come from a read error, since a much larger clone is one base off. The chain has TRBV6-5 and TRBJ1-6; D gene ambiguous. The CDR3 is 17 residues long. Germline V lookup: CDR1 MNHEY, CDR2 SVGAGI. The CDR3 is CASRYSGSASYNSPLHF. The CDR3 coding sequence is TGTGCCAGCAGATACTCCGGGTCGGCCTCCTATAATTCACCCCTCCACTTT.

The chain has TRBV10-3 and TRBJ1-5; 7 bases line up with TRBD1. The CDR3 sequence is 14 residues long. The germline V gene encodes CDR1 ENHRY and CDR2 SYGVKD. The V and J ends lost 5 bases and 2 bases, in that order; junction bases with no gene match: 3. The CDR3 DNA reads TGTGCCATCAGTCCCGACAGGGGCAATCAGCCCCAGCATTTT. Translated: CAISPDRGNQPQHF.

This clonotype occurred many times. The V gene is TRBV4-3, the J gene TRBJ1-1; possible D gene TRBD1, 5 bases. Per germline, CDR1 LGHNA and CDR2 YSLEER. V gave up 1 base and J gave up 9 bases, with 12 bases separating them. The CDR3 totals 13 residues. The CDR3 bases are TGCGCCAGCAGCCAAGTGGGGGGGGGGAAAGCTTTCTTT. Translation: CASSQVGGGKAFF.

This clonotype was counted at least ten times. This sequence joins TRBV15 and TRBJ2-2, with 8 bases identical to TRBD1. The CDR3 sequence is 13 residues long. The germline gives CDR1 LNHNV, CDR2 YYDKDF (reference sequence). With V trimmed by 7 bases and J by 6 bases, 4 bases remained unmatched. This chain's CDR3 is CATTSQGAGELFF. The DNA of the CDR3 is TGTGCCACCACCTCACAGGGGGCCGGGGAGCTGTTTTTT. The full variable domain, rest sourced from reference TRBV15 and TRBJ2-2, is DAMVIQNPRYQVTQFGKPVTLSCSQTLNHNVMYWYQQKSSQAPKLLFHYYDKDFNNEADTPDNFQSRRPNTSFCFLDIRSPGLGDTAMYLCATTSQGAGELFFGEGSRLTVL.